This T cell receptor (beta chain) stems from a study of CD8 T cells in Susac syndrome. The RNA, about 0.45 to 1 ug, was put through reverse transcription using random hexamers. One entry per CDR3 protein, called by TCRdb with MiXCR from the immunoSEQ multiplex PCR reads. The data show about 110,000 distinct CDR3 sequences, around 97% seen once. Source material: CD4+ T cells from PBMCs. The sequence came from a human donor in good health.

The CDR3: CASSSQEITDTQYF. The DNA for the CDR3 is TGCGCCAGCAGCTCTCAGGAGATCACAGATACGCAGTATTTT. The chain carries TRBV5-1 and TRBJ2-3; D uncertain. Germline assignment: CDR1 SGHRS and CDR2 YFSETQ. V lost 3 bases, J lost 2 bases, and 10 bases lay in between. The CDR3 has 14 amino acids.